This T cell receptor (beta chain) comes out of a study of cytomegalovirus exposure and HLA in healthy donors. The CDR3 has 14 amino acids. Per the germline V gene, CDR1 is LNHDA and CDR2 is SQIVND (reference sequence). Trimming at V came to 4 bases and at J to 8 bases, leaving 5 bases not matched to a gene. Broader study findings: Researchers counted over 150 TCR beta chains as cytomegalovirus-associated.

Turning to this clone: Its antigen is undetermined.

Primers included in the PCR were 60 Vbeta and 13 Jbeta primers. Profiling relied on immunoSEQ multiplex PCR, and the TCRdb table lists in-frame clones only, not all of them. This table holds some 190,000 clones, 65% to 85% found once. Sequenced material: PBMCs. The clonotype comes from a girl aged 5-17 years in good health and CMV-seropositive. This chain joins TRBV19 and TRBJ2-3, with TRBD2 matching over 11 bases. For the CDR3, the DNA is TGTGCCAGTAGTAAAACTAGCGGGAGTGTTACGCAGTATTTT. It is translated as CASSKTSGSVTQYF. Based on the CDR3 plus reference TRBV19 and TRBJ2-3, the full variable domain is DGGITQSPKYLFRKEGQNVTLSCEQNLNHDAMYWYRQDPGQGLRLIYYSQIVNDFQKGDIAEGYSVSREKKESFPLTVTSAQKNPTAFYLCASSKTSGSVTQYFGPGTRLTVL.